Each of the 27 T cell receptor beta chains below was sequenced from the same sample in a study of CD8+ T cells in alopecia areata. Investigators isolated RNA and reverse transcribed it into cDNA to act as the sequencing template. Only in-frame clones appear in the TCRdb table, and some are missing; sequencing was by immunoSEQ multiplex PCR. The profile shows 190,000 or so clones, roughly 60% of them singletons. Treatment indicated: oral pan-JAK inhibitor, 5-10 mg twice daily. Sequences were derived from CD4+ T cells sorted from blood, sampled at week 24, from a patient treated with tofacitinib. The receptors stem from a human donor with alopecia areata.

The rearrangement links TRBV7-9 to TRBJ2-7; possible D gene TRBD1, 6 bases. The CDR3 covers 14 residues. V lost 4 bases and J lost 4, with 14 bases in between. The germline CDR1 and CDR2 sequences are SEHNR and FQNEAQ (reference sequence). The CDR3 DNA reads TGTGCCAGCAGCTCTTACAGAGGACAGTACGAGCAGTACTTC. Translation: CASSSYRGQYEQYF.

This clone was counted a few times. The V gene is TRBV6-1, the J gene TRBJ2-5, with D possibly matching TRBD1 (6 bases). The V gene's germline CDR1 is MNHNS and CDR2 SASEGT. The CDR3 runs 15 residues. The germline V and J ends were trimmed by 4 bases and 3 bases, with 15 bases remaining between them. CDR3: CASSGHRVPEETQYF. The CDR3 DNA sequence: TGTGCCAGCAGTGGTCACAGGGTACCAGAAGAGACCCAGTACTTC.

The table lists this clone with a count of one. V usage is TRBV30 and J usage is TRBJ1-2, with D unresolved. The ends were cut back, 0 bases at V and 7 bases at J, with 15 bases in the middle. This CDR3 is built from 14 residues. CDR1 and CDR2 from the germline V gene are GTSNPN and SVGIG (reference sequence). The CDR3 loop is CAWSVLTKPSGYTF. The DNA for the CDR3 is TGTGCCTGGAGTGTTTTGACAAAGCCAAGTGGCTACACCTTC. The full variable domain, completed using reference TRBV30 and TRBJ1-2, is SQTIHQWPATLVQPVGSPLSLECTVEGTSNPNLYWYRQAAGRGLQLLFYSVGIGQISSEVPQNLSASRPQDRQFILSSKKLLLSDSGFYLCAWSVLTKPSGYTFGSGTRLTVV.

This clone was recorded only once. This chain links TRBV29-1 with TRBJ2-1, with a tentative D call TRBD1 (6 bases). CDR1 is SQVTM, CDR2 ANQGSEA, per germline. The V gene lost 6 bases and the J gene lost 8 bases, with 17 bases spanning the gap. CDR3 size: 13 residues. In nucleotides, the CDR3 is TGCAGCGTGGTGGGCCGAGACAGGTATGAGCAGTTCTTC. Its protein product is CSVVGRDRYEQFF.

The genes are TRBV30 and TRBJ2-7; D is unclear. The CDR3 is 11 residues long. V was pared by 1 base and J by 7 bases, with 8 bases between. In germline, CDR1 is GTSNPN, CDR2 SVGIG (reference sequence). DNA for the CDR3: TGTGCCTGGAGTGAAGGTGGGGAGCAGTACTTC. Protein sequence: CAWSEGGEQYF.

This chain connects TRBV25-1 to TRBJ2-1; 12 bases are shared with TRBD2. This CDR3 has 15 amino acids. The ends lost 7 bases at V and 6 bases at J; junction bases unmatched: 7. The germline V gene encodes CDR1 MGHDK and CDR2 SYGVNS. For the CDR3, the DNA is TGTGCCAGCAACGAAGTGACTAGCGGGAGCAATGAGCAGTTCTTC. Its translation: CASNEVTSGSNEQFF.

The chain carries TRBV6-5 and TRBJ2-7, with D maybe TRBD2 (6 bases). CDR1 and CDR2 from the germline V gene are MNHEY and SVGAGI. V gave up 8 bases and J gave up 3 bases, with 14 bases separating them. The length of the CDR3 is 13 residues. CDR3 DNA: TGTGCCAGCCGTCGGGGGACCCTCTACGAGCAGTACTTC. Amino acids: CASRRGTLYEQYF.

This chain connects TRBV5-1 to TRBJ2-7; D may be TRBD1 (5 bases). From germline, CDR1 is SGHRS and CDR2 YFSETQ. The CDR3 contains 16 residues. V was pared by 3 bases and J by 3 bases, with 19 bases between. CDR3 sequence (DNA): TGCGCCAGCAGCTCCGCTGGGGCCTCACTTAACTACGAGCAGTACTTC. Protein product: CASSSAGASLNYEQYF.

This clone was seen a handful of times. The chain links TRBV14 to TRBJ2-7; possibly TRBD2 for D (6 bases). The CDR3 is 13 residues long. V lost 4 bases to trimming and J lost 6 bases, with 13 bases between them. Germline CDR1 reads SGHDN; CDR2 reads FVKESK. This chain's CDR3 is CASSPAGGSEQYF. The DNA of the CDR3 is TGTGCCAGCAGCCCCGCTGGGGGGAGCGAGCAGTACTTC.

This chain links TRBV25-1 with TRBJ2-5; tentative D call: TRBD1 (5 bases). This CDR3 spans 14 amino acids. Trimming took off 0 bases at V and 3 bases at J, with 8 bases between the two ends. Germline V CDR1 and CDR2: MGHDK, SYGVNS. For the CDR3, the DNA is TGTGCCAGCAGTGAATACGGCAGGGAAGAGACCCAGTACTTC. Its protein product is CASSEYGREETQYF.

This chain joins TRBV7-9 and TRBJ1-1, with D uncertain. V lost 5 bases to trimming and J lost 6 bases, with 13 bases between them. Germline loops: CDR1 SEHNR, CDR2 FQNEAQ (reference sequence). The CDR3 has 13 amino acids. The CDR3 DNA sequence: TGTGCCAGCAGCCTTGGATCTCGCGCTGAAGCTTTCTTT. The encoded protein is CASSLGSRAEAFF.

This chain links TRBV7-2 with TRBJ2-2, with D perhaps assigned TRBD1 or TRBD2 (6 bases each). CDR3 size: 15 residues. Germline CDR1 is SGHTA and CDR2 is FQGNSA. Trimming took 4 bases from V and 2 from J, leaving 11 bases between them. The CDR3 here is CASSSGGPNTGELFF. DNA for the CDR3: TGTGCCAGCAGCTCCGGGGGCCCCAACACCGGGGAGCTGTTTTTT.

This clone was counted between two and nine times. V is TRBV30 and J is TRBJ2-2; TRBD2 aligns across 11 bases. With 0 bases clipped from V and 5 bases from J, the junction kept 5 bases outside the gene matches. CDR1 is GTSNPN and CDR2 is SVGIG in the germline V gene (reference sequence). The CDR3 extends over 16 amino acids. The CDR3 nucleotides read TGTGCCTGGAGTGTAGGCCTAGCGGGAGGAACCGGGGAGCTGTTTTTT. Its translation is CAWSVGLAGGTGELFF. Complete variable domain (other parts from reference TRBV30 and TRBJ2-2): SQTIHQWPATLVQPVGSPLSLECTVEGTSNPNLYWYRQAAGRGLQLLFYSVGIGQISSEVPQNLSASRPQDRQFILSSKKLLLSDSGFYLCAWSVGLAGGTGELFFGEGSRLTVL.

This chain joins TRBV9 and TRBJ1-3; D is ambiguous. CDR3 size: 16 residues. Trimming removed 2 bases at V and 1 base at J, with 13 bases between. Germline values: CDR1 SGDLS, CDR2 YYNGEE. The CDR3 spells CASSVGFAASGNTIYF. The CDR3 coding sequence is TGTGCCAGCAGCGTGGGCTTCGCGGCGTCTGGAAACACCATATATTTT.

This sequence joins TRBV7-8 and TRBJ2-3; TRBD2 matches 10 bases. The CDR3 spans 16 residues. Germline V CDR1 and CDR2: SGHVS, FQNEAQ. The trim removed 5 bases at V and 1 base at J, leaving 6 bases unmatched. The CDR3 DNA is TGTGCCAGCAGCCAGCCCGGGACTAGCGGCACAGATACGCAGTATTTT. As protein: CASSQPGTSGTDTQYF. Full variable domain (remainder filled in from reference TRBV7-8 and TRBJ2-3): GAGVSQSPRYKVAKRGQDVALRCDPISGHVSLFWYQQALGQGPEFLTYFQNEAQLDKSGLPSDRFFAERPEGSVSTLKIQRTQQEDSAVYLCASSQPGTSGTDTQYFGPGTRLTVL.

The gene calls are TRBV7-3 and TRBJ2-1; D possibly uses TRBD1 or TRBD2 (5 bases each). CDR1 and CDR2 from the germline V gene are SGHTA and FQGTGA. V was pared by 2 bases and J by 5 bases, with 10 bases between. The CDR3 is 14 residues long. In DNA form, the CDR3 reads TGTGCCAGCAGCTTAGGGACGGCCAACAATGAGCAGTTCTTC. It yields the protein CASSLGTANNEQFF.

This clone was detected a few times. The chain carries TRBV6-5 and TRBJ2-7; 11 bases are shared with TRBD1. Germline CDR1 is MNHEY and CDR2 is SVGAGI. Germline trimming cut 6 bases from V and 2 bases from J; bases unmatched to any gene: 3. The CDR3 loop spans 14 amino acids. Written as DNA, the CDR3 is TGTGCCAGCAGGGACAGGGGGCTAACCTACGAGCAGTACTTC. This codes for CASRDRGLTYEQYF.

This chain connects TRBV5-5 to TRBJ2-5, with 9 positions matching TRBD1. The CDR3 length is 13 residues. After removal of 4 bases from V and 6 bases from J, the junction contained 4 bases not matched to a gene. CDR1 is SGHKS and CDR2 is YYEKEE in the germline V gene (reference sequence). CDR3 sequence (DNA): TGTGCCAGCAGCCCGGGACAGGGAAAGACCCAGTACTTC. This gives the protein CASSPGQGKTQYF.

The CDR3 coding sequence is TGCGCCAGCAGCTTGGGACTGAATAGCAATCAGCCCCAGCATTTT. Its protein product is CASSLGLNSNQPQHF. J is TRBJ1-5 and V is TRBV5-1; the D is unclear. The V end was cut by 0 bases, the J end by 0 bases, with 7 bases between. Germline values: CDR1 SGHRS, CDR2 YFSETQ. The CDR3 extends over 15 amino acids.

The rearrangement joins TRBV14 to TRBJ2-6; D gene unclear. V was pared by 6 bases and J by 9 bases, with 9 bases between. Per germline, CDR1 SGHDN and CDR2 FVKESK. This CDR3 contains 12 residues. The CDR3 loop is CASRKFDNVLTF. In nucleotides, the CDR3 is TGTGCCAGCAGAAAATTTGACAACGTCCTGACTTTC.

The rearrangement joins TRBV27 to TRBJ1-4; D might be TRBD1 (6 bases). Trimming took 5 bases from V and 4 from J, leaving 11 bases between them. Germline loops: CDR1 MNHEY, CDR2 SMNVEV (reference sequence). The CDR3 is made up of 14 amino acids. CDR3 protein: CASSVEQGNEKLFF. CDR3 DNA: TGTGCCAGCAGTGTAGAACAGGGTAATGAAAAACTGTTTTTT.

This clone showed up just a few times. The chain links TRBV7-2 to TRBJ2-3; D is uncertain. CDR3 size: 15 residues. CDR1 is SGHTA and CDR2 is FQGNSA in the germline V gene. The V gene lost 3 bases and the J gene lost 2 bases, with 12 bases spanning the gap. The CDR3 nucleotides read TGTGCCAGCAGCTTTTTGGCAGCACACACAGATACGCAGTATTTT. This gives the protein CASSFLAAHTDTQYF.

The CDR3 bases are TGTGCCACTACAGGGGAAGGGATAGGTGGCTATGGCTACACCTTC. Translated: CATTGEGIGGYGYTF. The V and J genes are TRBV10-3 and TRBJ1-2; 7 bases line up with TRBD1. Per germline, CDR1 ENHRY and CDR2 SYGVKD. This CDR3 has 15 amino acids. After removal of 10 bases from V and 4 bases from J, the junction contained 15 bases not matched to a gene.

DNA for the CDR3: TGTGCCTGGAACCCCGGGACTAGCGGGAGTAAGTTCTTC. Translated, it gives CAWNPGTSGSKFF. The J gene is TRBJ2-1, the V gene TRBV30; 14 nucleotides line up with TRBD2. The CDR3 loop spans 13 amino acids. Trimming at V came to 4 bases and at J to 14 bases, leaving 7 bases not matched to a gene. Germline CDR1 and CDR2: GTSNPN and SVGIG (reference sequence).

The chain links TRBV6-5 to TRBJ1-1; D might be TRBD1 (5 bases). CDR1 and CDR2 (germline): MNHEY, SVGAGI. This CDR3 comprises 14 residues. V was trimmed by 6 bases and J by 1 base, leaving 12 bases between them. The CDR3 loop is CASSRIQGNTEAFF. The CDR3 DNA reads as TGTGCCAGCAGCCGTATCCAGGGGAACACTGAAGCTTTCTTT.

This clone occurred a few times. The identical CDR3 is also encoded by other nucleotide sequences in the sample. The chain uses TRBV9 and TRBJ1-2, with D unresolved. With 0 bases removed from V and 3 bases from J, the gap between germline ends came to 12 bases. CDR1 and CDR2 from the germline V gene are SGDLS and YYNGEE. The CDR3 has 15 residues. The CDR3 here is CASSVGGRDDYGYTF. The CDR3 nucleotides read TGTGCCAGCAGCGTAGGAGGGAGAGACGACTATGGCTACACCTTC.

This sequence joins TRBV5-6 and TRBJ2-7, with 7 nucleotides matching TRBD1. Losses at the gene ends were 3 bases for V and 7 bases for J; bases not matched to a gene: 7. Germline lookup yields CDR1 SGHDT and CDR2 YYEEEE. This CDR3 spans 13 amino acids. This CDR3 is CASSYGTDYEQYF. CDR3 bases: TGTGCCAGCAGCTACGGGACAGACTATGAGCAGTACTTC.